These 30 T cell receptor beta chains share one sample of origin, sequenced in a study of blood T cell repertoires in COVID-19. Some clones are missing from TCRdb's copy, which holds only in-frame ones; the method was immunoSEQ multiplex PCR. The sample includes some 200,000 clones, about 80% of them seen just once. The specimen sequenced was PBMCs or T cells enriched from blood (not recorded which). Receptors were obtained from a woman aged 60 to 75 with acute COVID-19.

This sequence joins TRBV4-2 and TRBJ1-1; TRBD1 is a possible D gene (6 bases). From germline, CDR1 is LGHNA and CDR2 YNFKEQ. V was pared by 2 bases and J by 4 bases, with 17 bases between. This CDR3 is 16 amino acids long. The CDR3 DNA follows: TGTGCCAGCAGCCAATATCCGAAGGGGGTCGGCACTGAAGCTTTCTTT. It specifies CASSQYPKGVGTEAFF.

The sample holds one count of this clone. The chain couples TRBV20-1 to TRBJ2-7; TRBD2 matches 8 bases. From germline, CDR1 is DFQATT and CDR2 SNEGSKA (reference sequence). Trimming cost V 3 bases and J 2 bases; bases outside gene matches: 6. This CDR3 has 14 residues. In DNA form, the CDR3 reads TGCAGTGCTAGTTTTACTAGCGGCCCCTACGAGCAGTACTTC. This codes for CSASFTSGPYEQYF.

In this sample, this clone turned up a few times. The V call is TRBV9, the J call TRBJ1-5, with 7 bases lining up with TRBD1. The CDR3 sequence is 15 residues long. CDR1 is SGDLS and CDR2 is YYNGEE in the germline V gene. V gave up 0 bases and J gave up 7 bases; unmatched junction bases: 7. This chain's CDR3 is CASSVEGGAGQPQHF. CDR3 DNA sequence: TGTGCCAGCAGCGTAGAAGGGGGCGCTGGGCAGCCCCAGCATTTT.

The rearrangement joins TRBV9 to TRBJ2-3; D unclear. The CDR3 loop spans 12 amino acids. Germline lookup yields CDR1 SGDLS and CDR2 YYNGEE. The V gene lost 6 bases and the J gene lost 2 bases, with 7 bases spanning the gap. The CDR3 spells CASNQLTDTQYF. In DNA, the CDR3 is TGTGCCAGCAACCAACTCACAGATACGCAGTATTTT. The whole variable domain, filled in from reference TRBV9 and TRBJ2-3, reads DSGVTQTPKHLITATGQRVTLRCSPRSGDLSVYWYQQSLDQGLQFLIQYYNGEERAKGNILERFSAQQFPDLHSELNLSSLELGDSALYFCASNQLTDTQYFGPGTRLTVL.

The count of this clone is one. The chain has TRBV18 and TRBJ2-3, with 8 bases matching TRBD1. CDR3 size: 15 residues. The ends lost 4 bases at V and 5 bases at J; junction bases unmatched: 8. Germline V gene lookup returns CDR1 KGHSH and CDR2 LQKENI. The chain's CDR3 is CASSLGAGGEDTQYF. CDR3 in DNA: TGTGCCAGCTCACTTGGGGCAGGGGGCGAAGATACGCAGTATTTT.

The CDR3 sequence: CASSLGGGRAADTQYF. As DNA, the CDR3 is TGTGCCAGCAGCTTAGGAGGCGGGAGGGCGGCAGATACGCAGTATTTT. The rearrangement uses TRBV7-2 and TRBJ2-3, with 9 bases lining up with TRBD2. V shed 1 base and J 4 bases; nucleotides not matched to a gene: 6. The CDR3 has 16 residues. Looked up from germline, CDR1 is SGHTA and CDR2 is FQGNSA.

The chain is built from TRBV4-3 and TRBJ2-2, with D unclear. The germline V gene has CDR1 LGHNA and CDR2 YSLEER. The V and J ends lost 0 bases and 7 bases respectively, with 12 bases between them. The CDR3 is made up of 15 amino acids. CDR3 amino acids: CASSQEIRAVGELFF. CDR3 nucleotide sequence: TGCGCCAGCAGCCAAGAGATTCGTGCGGTCGGGGAGCTGTTTTTT.

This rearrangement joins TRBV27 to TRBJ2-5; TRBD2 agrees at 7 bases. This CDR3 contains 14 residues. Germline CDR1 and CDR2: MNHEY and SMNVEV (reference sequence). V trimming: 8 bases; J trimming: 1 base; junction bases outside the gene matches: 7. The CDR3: CASGEGDGQETQYF. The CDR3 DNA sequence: TGTGCCAGCGGGGAGGGTGACGGCCAAGAGACCCAGTACTTC.

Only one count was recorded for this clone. CDR3 bases: TGTGCCAGCAGCCTTAGCGGGGGGAGAGATACGCAGTATTTT. Protein sequence: CASSLSGGRDTQYF. The V call is TRBV3-1 (or the pseudogene TRBV3-2), the J call TRBJ2-3, with TRBD2 identical over 10 bases. The CDR3 covers 14 residues. Germline values: CDR1 LGHDT, CDR2 YNNKEL (reference sequence). After removal of 4 bases from V and 5 bases from J, the junction contained 3 bases not matched to a gene.

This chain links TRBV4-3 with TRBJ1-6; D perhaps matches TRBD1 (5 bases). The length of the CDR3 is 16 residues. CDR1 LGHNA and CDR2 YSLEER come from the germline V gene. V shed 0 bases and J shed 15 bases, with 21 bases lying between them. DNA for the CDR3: TGCGCCAGCAGCCAAGATGAGGGGACTGCTGGGGTGGGCCTCCACTTT. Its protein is CASSQDEGTAGVGLHF.

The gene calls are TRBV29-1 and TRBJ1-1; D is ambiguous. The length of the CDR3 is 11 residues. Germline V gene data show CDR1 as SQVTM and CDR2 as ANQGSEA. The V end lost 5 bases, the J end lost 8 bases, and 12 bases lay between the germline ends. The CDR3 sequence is CSVRGRREAFF. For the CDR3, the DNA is TGCAGCGTTCGAGGTAGAAGGGAAGCTTTCTTT.

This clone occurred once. The CDR3 loop is CASSRSVTGIAGNTIYF. DNA for the CDR3: TGTGCCAGCAGCCGTTCGGTTACAGGGATAGCTGGAAACACCATATATTTT. V usage is TRBV7-6 and J usage is TRBJ1-3, with a weak D call TRBD1 (6 bases). Germline loops: CDR1 SGHVS, CDR2 FNYEAQ. The V end was cut by 5 bases, the J end by 2 bases, with 19 bases between. The CDR3 runs to 17 residues.

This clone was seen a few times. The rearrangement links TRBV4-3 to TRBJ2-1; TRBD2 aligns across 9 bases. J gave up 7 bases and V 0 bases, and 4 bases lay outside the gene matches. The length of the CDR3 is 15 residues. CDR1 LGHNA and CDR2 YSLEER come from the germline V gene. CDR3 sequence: CASSQDLAGRNEQFF. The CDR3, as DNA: TGCGCCAGCAGCCAAGATCTAGCGGGGAGGAATGAGCAGTTCTTC.

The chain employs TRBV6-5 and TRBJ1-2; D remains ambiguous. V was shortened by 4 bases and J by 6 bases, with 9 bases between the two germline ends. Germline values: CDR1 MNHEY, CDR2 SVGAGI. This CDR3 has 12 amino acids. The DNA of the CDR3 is TGTGCCAGCAGTTCAATGGCAGATGGCTACACCTTC. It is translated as CASSSMADGYTF.

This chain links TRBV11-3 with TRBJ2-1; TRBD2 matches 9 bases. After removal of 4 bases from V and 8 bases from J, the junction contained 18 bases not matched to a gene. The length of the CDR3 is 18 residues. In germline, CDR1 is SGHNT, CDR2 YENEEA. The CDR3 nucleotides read TGTGCCAGCAGCTCAGGTGGACTCCGCGGGGGGGCCGCGGATGAGCAGTTCTTC. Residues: CASSSGGLRGGAADEQFF.

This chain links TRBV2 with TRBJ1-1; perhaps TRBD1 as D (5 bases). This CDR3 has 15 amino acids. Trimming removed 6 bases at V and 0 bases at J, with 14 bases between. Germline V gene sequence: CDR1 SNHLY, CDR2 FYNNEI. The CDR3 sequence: CASSSTGGLNTEAFF. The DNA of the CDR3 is TGTGCCAGCAGCTCAACGGGGGGACTGAACACTGAAGCTTTCTTT.

The CDR3 bases are TGTGCCAGTAGTATTCGGGGGGGAGAGACCCAGTACTTC. It yields the protein CASSIRGGETQYF. The J gene is TRBJ2-5, the V gene TRBV19; 8 positions match TRBD2. The germline CDR1 and CDR2 sequences are LNHDA and SQIVND (reference sequence). This CDR3 is 13 amino acids long. The V gene end was trimmed by 3 bases and the J gene end by 4 bases; junction bases not matched to a gene: 1.

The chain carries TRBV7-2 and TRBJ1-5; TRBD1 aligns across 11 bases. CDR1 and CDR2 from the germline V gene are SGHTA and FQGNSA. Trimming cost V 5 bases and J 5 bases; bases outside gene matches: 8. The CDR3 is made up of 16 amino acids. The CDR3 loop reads CASSPRTGGFHQPQHF. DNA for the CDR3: TGTGCCAGCAGCCCCCGGACAGGGGGCTTTCATCAGCCCCAGCATTTT.

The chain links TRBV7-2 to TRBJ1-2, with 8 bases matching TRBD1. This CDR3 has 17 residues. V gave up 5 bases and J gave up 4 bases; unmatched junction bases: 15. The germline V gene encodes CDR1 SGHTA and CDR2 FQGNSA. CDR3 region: CASSPAGTGLGVYGYTF. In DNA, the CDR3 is TGTGCCAGCAGCCCGGCCGGGACAGGACTCGGGGTCTATGGCTACACCTTC.

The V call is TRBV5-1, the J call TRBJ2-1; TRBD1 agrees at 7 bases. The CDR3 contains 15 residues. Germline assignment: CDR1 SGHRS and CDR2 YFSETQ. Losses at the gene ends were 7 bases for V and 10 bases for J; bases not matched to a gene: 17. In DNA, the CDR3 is TGCGCCAGCGCGCCCACCAACCCGTTACAGGGGGAGCAGTTCTTC. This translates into CASAPTNPLQGEQFF. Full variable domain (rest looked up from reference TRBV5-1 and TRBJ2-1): KAGVTQTPRYLIKTRGQQVTLSCSPISGHRSVSWYQQTPGQGLQFLFEYFSETQRNKGNFPGRFSGRQFSNSRSEMNVSTLELGDSALYLCASAPTNPLQGEQFFGPGTRLTVL.

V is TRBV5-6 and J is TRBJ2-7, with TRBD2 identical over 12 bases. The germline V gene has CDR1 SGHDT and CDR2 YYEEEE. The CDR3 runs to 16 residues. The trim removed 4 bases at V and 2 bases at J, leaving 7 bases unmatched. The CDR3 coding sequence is TGTGCCAGCAGCGTAACGACTAGCGGGGGAACCTACGAGCAGTACGTC. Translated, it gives CASSVTTSGGTYEQYV.

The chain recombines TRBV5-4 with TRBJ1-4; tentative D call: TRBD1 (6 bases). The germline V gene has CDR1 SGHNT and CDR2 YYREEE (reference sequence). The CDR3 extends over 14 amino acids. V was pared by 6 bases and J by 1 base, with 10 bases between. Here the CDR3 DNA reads TGTGCCAGCACAGAACAGGGAACTAATGAAAAACTGTTTTTT. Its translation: CASTEQGTNEKLFF.

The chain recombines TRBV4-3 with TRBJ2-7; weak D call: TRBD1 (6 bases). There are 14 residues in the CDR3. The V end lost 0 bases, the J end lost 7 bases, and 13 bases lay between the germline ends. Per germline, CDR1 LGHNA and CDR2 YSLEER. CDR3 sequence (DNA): TGCGCCAGCAGCCAAGATGTCTCCCAGGGGGAGCAGTACTTC. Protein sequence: CASSQDVSQGEQYF.

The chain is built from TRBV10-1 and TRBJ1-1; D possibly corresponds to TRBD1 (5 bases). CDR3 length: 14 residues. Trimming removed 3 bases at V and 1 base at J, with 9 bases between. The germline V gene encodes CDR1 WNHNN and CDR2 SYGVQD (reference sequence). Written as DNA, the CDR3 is TGCGCCAGCAGTGATACAGGTTCGAACACTGAAGCTTTCTTT. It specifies CASSDTGSNTEAFF.

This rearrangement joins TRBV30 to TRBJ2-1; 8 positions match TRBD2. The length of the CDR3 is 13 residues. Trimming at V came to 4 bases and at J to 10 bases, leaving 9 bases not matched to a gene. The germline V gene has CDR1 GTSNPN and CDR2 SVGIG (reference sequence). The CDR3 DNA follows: TGTGCCTGGATGTTTGCGGGGGGCAGGGAGCAGTTCTTC. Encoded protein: CAWMFAGGREQFF.

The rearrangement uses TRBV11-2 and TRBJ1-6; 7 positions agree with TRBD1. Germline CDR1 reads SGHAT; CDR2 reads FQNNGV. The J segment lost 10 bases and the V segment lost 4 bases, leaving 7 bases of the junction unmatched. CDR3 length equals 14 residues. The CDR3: CASSSLTGYSPLHF. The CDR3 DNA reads TGTGCCAGCAGCTCCCTGACAGGGTACTCACCCCTCCACTTT.

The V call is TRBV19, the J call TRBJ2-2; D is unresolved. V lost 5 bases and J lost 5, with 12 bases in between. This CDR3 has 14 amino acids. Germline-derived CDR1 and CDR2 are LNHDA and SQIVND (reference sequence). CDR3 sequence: CASSPDLRTGELFF. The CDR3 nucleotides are TGTGCCAGTAGTCCCGACTTGAGGACCGGGGAGCTGTTTTTT.

The CDR3 loop is CASSSSPGGRLQETQYF. The CDR3 DNA reads as TGTGCCAGCAGCTCTTCCCCCGGCGGGCGCCTCCAAGAGACCCAGTACTTC. The chain links TRBV6-2 or TRBV6-3 to TRBJ2-5, with TRBD2 as a possible D gene (5 bases). CDR1 is MNHEY and CDR2 is SVGEGT in the germline V gene. Trimming shortened V by 6 bases and J by 1 base, and 21 bases separated the two germline ends. There are 17 residues in the CDR3.

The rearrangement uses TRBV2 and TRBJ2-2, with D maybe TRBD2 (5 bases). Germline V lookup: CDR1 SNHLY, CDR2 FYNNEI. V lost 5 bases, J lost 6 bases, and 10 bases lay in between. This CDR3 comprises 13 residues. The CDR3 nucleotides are TGTGCCAGCAGTATGCTCGGGGCCGGGGAGCTGTTTTTT. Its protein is CASSMLGAGELFF.

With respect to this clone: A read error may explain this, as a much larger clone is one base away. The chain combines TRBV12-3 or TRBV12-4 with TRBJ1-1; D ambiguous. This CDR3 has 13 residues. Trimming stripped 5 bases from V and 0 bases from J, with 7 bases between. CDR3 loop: CASSTQVNTEAFF. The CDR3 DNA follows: TGTGCCAGCAGTACCCAGGTGAACACTGAAGCTTTCTTT.